This is a list of T cell receptor beta chains from one sample in a study of T-cell memory formation after mild COVID-19. TCRdb independently ran MiXCR on the 5' RACE reads; one entry per CDR3 protein. The repertoire holds roughly 400,000 distinct CDR3 sequences, with more than 15% as singletons. The sequenced material came from PBMCs or a T cell subset sorted from them (not recorded which). Every receptor here comes from a man aged 18 to 35 who had mild COVID-19 (a few samples of this study predate the infection). Cell type and time point are not known. Both conserved end residues are part of each CDR3. Each record gives: V gene, J gene, D gene, CDR3 protein. A D gene is named only where the DNA matches it firmly.

TRBV6-5	TRBJ2-1	.	CASSYAEMYNEQFF
TRBV4-1	TRBJ2-3	.	CASSQGYGSVGTDTQYF
TRBV6-5	TRBJ2-7	.	CASSSGTRPLYEQYF
TRBV11-3	TRBJ2-3	TRBD2	CASSLGLAGGTQYF
TRBV10-3	TRBJ2-3	TRBD1	CAISEGQATDTQYF
TRBV29-1	TRBJ2-5	.	CSVEDSEETQYF
TRBV3-1	TRBJ1-1	.	CASSQVFGRGNTEAFF
TRBV19	TRBJ2-3	TRBD1	CASSIIGQGVDTQYF
TRBV12-3/TRBV12-4	TRBJ2-1	TRBD2	CASTQGLAGYNEQFF
TRBV5-1	TRBJ2-5	.	CASSLAGAGETQYF
TRBV18	TRBJ1-4	.	CASSPVAPTNEKLFF
TRBV12-5	TRBJ2-3	.	CASGSLNTDTQYF
TRBV7-3	TRBJ2-2	.	CASAVRNTGELFF
TRBV6-1	TRBJ1-2	.	CASSEVRGYEVYGYTF
TRBV7-2	TRBJ2-3	.	CASSWGLLRDTQYF
TRBV24-1	TRBJ2-1	.	CATSDSAVGTPWHNEQFF
TRBV20-1	TRBJ1-5	.	CSATGQFAQPQHF
TRBV10-3	TRBJ2-5	.	CAISEYGQQETQYF
TRBV7-2	TRBJ1-2	TRBD1	CASSPWTGGLYGYTF
TRBV12-3/TRBV12-4	TRBJ2-1	.	CASSSAGIYNEQFF
TRBV29-1	TRBJ1-2	.	CSVPWGDYGYTF
TRBV6-5	TRBJ2-5	TRBD2	CASRPPGLVKETQYF
TRBV12-3/TRBV12-4	TRBJ1-5	.	CASSLMGNQPQHF
TRBV29-1	TRBJ2-1	.	CSVPGTYNEQFF
TRBV4-1	TRBJ2-3	TRBD2	CASSLGLAGGLDTQYF
TRBV20-1	TRBJ1-1	.	CSAFPGHGRTEAFF
TRBV7-6	TRBJ1-5	.	CASSLGGPDQPQHF
TRBV20-1	TRBJ2-5	.	CSAKAPLGVETQYF
TRBV24-1	TRBJ2-5	TRBD1	CASPRSGQASIETQYF
TRBV5-6	TRBJ2-3	.	CASSPRAAFFTDTQYF
TRBV12-3/TRBV12-4	TRBJ2-4	TRBD2	CASSFAWSGGADIQYF
TRBV4-2	TRBJ1-5	.	CASSPNPDGNQPQHF
TRBV14	TRBJ2-3	TRBD2	CASSQLNSGGPTDTQYF
TRBV12-3/TRBV12-4	TRBJ2-1	TRBD2	CASSARGGPPNEQFF
TRBV28	TRBJ1-6	TRBD1	CASSLRWTGGNSPLHF
TRBV7-9	TRBJ2-2	.	CASSLIDRAYNTGELFF
TRBV29-1	TRBJ2-5	.	CSVDTGAQETQYF
TRBV20-1	TRBJ1-2	TRBD1	CSARRQGAWYGYTF
TRBV10-3	TRBJ2-7	.	CAIKDSYEQYF
TRBV29-1	TRBJ2-3	.	CSVLPGRGDTQYF
TRBV15	TRBJ1-2	.	CATSRVAGNYGYTF